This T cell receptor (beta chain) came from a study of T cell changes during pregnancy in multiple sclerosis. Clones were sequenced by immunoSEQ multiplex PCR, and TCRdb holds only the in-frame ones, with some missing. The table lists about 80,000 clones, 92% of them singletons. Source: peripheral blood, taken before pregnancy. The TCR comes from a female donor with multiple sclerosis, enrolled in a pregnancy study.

Here the CDR3 DNA reads TGTGCCAGCACCCCCCTGGAGGACGTAAACTATGGCTACACCTTC. It is translated as CASTPLEDVNYGYTF. The chain is built from TRBV6-5 and TRBJ1-2; D is uncertain. The CDR3 has 15 residues. Germline V gene lookup returns CDR1 MNHEY and CDR2 SVGAGI. V shed 7 bases and J shed 2 bases, with 17 bases lying between them.